These T cell receptor beta chains were read from a single sample in a study of Ad26.COV2.S vaccination and SARS-CoV-2 variants. Here immunoSEQ multiplex PCR was the method, and the copy in TCRdb shows in-frame clones only, minus some. The top ten clones hold around 4% of a sample with approximately 340,000 clones, under 95% of them seen once. Sequencing was performed on peripheral blood, taken after recovery from COVID-19. The receptor source for this set is a human donor who had recovered from COVID-19. The CDR3 runs from the conserved cysteine through the conserved F or W. The D gene is left open where the match is weak. Only part of the rows carry a size: once, few, many, or a class if the clone is expanded.

v_gene	j_gene	d_gene	abundance	CDR3aa	CDR3nt
TRBV5-4	TRBJ2-7	TRBD2	NA	CASSFLSGDRAYEQYF	TGTGCCAGCAGCTTCCTTAGCGGGGATAGGGCCTACGAGCAGTACTTC
TRBV5-1	TRBJ1-2	NA	NA	CASSGDLYGYTF	TGCGCCAGCAGTGGTGATTTGTATGGCTACACCTTC
TRBV7-9	TRBJ2-5	TRBD2	NA	CASSLGLAGARRQETQYF	TGTGCCAGCAGCTTAGGGCTAGCGGGGGCCCGGCGCCAAGAGACCCAGTACTTC
TRBV7-2	TRBJ2-7	NA	NA	CASSLVDGASYEQYF	TGTGCCAGCAGCTTAGTCGACGGGGCTTCCTACGAGCAGTACTTC
TRBV5-4	TRBJ1-5	TRBD1	NA	CASSFGDSYNQPQHF	TGTGCCAGCAGCTTCGGGGACAGTTACAATCAGCCCCAGCATTTT
TRBV19	TRBJ2-7	NA	NA	CASSIVGQVRDEQYF	TGTGCCAGTAGTATAGTAGGACAAGTCCGCGACGAGCAGTACTTC
TRBV19	TRBJ1-6	NA	NA	CASSIARGSGNSPLHF	TGTGCCAGTAGTATAGCGAGGGGGTCGGGTAATTCACCCCTCCACTTT
TRBV11-2	TRBJ2-1	NA	NA	CASSLGSNYNEQFF	TGTGCCAGCAGCTTAGGGTCGAACTACAATGAGCAGTTCTTC
TRBV19	TRBJ1-1	NA	few	CASSAGRPNTEAFF	TGTGCCAGTAGTGCAGGACGGCCGAACACTGAAGCTTTCTTT
TRBV5-1	TRBJ1-1	NA	NA	CASSLEGTEAFF	TGCGCCAGCAGCTTGGAGGGCACTGAAGCTTTCTTT
TRBV28	TRBJ1-1	NA	NA	CASSTPTYREAEAFF	TGTGCCAGCAGTACCCCGACCTACAGGGAGGCTGAAGCTTTCTTT
TRBV2	TRBJ1-4	NA	NA	CASTSRGRNEKLFF	TGTGCCAGCACCAGCAGGGGTCGGAATGAAAAACTGTTTTTT
TRBV2	TRBJ1-1	NA	NA	CASSLTLNTEAFF	TGTGCCAGCAGTTTGACTTTGAACACTGAAGCTTTCTTT
TRBV2	TRBJ2-4	TRBD1	NA	CASRGQGADKNIQYF	TGTGCCAGCAGGGGGCAGGGGGCTGACAAAAACATTCAGTACTTC
TRBV24-1	TRBJ2-1	NA	NA	CATSSGEPYNEQFF	TGTGCCACCAGTTCAGGGGAACCCTACAATGAGCAGTTCTTC
TRBV5-1	TRBJ2-2	NA	NA	CASSGGGNTGELFF	TGCGCCAGCAGCGGGGGTGGGAACACCGGGGAGCTGTTTTTT
TRBV5-6	TRBJ1-5	TRBD1	NA	CASSSGTGKNQPQHF	TGTGCCAGCAGCTCCGGGACAGGGAAAAATCAGCCCCAGCATTTT
TRBV7-2	TRBJ2-2	NA	NA	CASSSMAGNTGELFF	TGTGCCAGCAGCTCCATGGCGGGGAACACCGGGGAGCTGTTTTTT
TRBV28	TRBJ2-3	NA	NA	CASRRRTDTQYF	TGTGCCAGCAGGAGACGCACAGATACGCAGTATTTT
TRBV18	TRBJ1-4	TRBD1	NA	CASSQQGAGEKLFF	TGTGCCAGCTCACAACAGGGGGCCGGTGAAAAACTGTTTTTT
TRBV6-2/TRBV6-3	TRBJ2-1	NA	once	CASSYGREQFF	TGTGCCAGCAGTTACGGAAGAGAGCAGTTCTTC
TRBV6-1	TRBJ1-2	NA	NA	CASSEVLREGYTF	TGTGCCAGCAGTGAAGTCTTGCGGGAAGGCTACACCTTC
TRBV4-1	TRBJ2-5	NA	NA	CASSQRRPWETQYF	TGCGCCAGCAGCCAGCGTCGGCCCTGGGAGACCCAGTACTTC
TRBV6-6	TRBJ2-7	NA	NA	CASAFRGEQYF	TGTGCCTCAGCCTTCCGAGGCGAGCAGTACTTC
TRBV18	TRBJ2-7	TRBD2	NA	CASSPQTGLAGGPGVYEQYF	TGTGCCAGCTCACCACAAACTGGTCTAGCGGGGGGTCCTGGGGTCTACGAGCAGTACTTC
TRBV28	TRBJ2-1	TRBD2	NA	CASSRAGLAGGGSNNEQFF	TGTGCCAGCAGTCGCGCGGGACTAGCGGGGGGCGGAAGCAACAATGAGCAGTTCTTC
TRBV5-6	TRBJ1-1	NA	NA	CASSFLDRLNTEAFF	TGTGCCAGCAGCTTTCTTGACAGGCTGAACACTGAAGCTTTCTTT
TRBV5-6	TRBJ2-5	TRBD2	NA	CASSITSGAGRRETQYF	TGTGCCAGCAGCATAACTAGCGGGGCCGGGAGGCGGGAGACCCAGTACTTC
TRBV7-9	TRBJ2-3	NA	NA	CASSSGTEGRVTDTQYF	TGTGCCAGCAGCTCTGGCACCGAAGGACGGGTCACAGATACGCAGTATTTT
TRBV5-6	TRBJ1-2	NA	NA	CASSPPGRSYGYTF	TGTGCCAGCAGCCCCCCGGGAAGGAGTTATGGCTACACCTTC
TRBV5-5	TRBJ1-5	NA	NA	CASSGTPASGVMPQHF	TGTGCCAGCAGTGGGACCCCGGCCTCGGGGGTTATGCCCCAGCATTTT
TRBV4-2	TRBJ1-2	NA	NA	CASSQDRVGYTF	TGTGCCAGCAGCCAAGACAGGGTCGGCTACACCTTC
TRBV7-8	TRBJ1-2	NA	NA	CASSLGRGGNYGYTF	TGTGCCAGCAGCTTAGGCAGGGGAGGCAACTATGGCTACACCTTC
TRBV19	TRBJ2-3	NA	NA	CASSIFSSGEKDTQYF	TGTGCCAGTAGTATTTTTTCGTCGGGGGAGAAAGATACGCAGTATTTT
TRBV2	TRBJ2-1	NA	once	CASRGGGGPPNEQFF	TGTGCCAGCAGGGGGGGAGGGGGTCCCCCCAATGAGCAGTTCTTC
TRBV4-1	TRBJ2-1	NA	NA	CASSQGLANYNEQFF	TGCGCCAGCAGCCAAGGGCTAGCGAATTACAATGAGCAGTTCTTC
TRBV5-1	TRBJ2-3	NA	NA	CASSLGWSSTDTQYF	TGCGCCAGCAGCTTGGGATGGTCTAGCACAGATACGCAGTATTTT
TRBV12-5	TRBJ2-7	NA	NA	CASGLEAYDHYEQYF	TGTGCTAGTGGTTTGGAGGCGTATGACCACTACGAGCAGTACTTC
TRBV7-2	TRBJ2-1	TRBD2	NA	CASSLIAGGLYNEQFF	TGTGCCAGCAGCTTGATAGCGGGGGGGCTGTACAATGAGCAGTTCTTC
TRBV10-3	TRBJ1-5	TRBD1	NA	CAISEGQESNQPQHF	TGTGCTATCAGTGAGGGACAGGAGAGCAATCAGCCCCAGCATTTT
TRBV9	TRBJ2-2	NA	NA	CASSAGSNSRYPGELFF	TGTGCCAGCAGCGCCGGGTCAAACTCTAGGTACCCCGGGGAGCTGTTTTTT
TRBV4-1	TRBJ2-5	TRBD2	NA	CASSQAGLAGGPSTQYF	TGCGCCAGCAGCCAAGCCGGACTAGCGGGGGGCCCCTCGACCCAGTACTTC
TRBV7-9	TRBJ2-5	TRBD2	NA	CASSFPSGGQRVQETQYF	TGTGCCAGCAGCTTTCCTAGCGGGGGGCAAAGGGTCCAAGAGACCCAGTACTTC
TRBV6-6	TRBJ2-3	TRBD1	NA	CASRPPGQGTDTQYF	TGTGCCAGCAGGCCCCCGGGACAGGGAACAGATACGCAGTATTTT
TRBV6-5	TRBJ1-1	NA	NA	CASSRQVRDTEAFF	TGTGCCAGCAGCCGACAGGTAAGGGACACTGAAGCTTTCTTT
TRBV19	TRBJ1-2	TRBD1	NA	CASSISGAGQRYGYTF	TGTGCCAGTAGTATCTCGGGTGCGGGACAGAGATATGGCTACACCTTC
TRBV6-5	TRBJ2-1	NA	NA	CASSYSVGGRQFF	TGTGCCAGCAGTTACTCGGTGGGGGGCAGGCAGTTCTTC
TRBV20-1	TRBJ1-1	NA	NA	CSAPTIPEAFF	TGCAGTGCTCCGACAATCCCTGAAGCTTTCTTT
TRBV29-1	TRBJ2-3	TRBD2	NA	CSVEGSGGAVDTQYF	TGCAGCGTTGAGGGTAGCGGGGGGGCCGTAGATACGCAGTATTTT
TRBV10-3	TRBJ1-1	NA	NA	CAISEPRGTEAFF	TGTGCCATCAGTGAGCCCAGGGGAACCGAAGCTTTCTTT
TRBV6-5	TRBJ2-2	NA	NA	CASSYFGGTGELFF	TGTGCCAGCAGTTACTTTGGCGGCACCGGGGAGCTGTTTTTT
TRBV6-1	TRBJ2-5	NA	NA	CASSELRNGASETQYF	TGTGCCAGCAGTGAATTGCGGAACGGGGCCAGTGAGACCCAGTACTTC
TRBV7-2	TRBJ1-1	TRBD1	NA	CASSLLLPGQGSRRAFF	TGTGCCAGCAGCTTACTCCTGCCGGGACAGGGTAGCCGGAGAGCTTTCTTT
TRBV3-1/TRBV3-2	TRBJ2-7	TRBD1	NA	CASSQETGRSYEQYF	TGTGCCAGCAGCCAAGAGACAGGGCGCTCCTACGAGCAGTACTTC
TRBV5-6	TRBJ2-3	NA	NA	CASSLEQGLTDTQYF	TGTGCCAGCAGCTTGGAGCAGGGATTGACAGATACGCAGTATTTT
TRBV12-5	TRBJ2-5	NA	NA	CASGLGETQYF	TGTGCTAGTGGTTTGGGGGAGACCCAGTACTTC